The clone carrying this T cell receptor (beta chain) was seen a single time. This entry is derived from a study of blood T cell repertoires in COVID-19. Study as a whole: The cDNA or gDNA used as material had been derived from T cells, B-cell-depleted T cells, or PBMCs.

As handled by the study authors: Amplification of reference gene primers provided the estimated nucleated cell counts. The repertoire was sequenced with immunoSEQ multiplex PCR; TCRdb's copy has only in-frame clones and lacks some. From that table come the V and J calls and clone size; the DNA was used to work out D and trimming. This table holds fewer than 150,000 clones, 70% to 90% found once. Per germline, CDR1 SQVTM and CDR2 ANQGSEA. This CDR3 comprises 14 residues. Trimming removed 7 bases from V and 3 bases from J; junction bases left unmatched: 7. The source is a man aged 50-59 years with acute or convalescent COVID-19. Sequencing was carried out using peripheral blood. The chain links TRBV29-1 to TRBJ1-5, with TRBD1 matching over 9 bases. This CDR3 is CSASTGGLNQPQHF. Here the CDR3 DNA reads TGCAGCGCCTCGACAGGGGGGCTCAATCAGCCCCAGCATTTT.